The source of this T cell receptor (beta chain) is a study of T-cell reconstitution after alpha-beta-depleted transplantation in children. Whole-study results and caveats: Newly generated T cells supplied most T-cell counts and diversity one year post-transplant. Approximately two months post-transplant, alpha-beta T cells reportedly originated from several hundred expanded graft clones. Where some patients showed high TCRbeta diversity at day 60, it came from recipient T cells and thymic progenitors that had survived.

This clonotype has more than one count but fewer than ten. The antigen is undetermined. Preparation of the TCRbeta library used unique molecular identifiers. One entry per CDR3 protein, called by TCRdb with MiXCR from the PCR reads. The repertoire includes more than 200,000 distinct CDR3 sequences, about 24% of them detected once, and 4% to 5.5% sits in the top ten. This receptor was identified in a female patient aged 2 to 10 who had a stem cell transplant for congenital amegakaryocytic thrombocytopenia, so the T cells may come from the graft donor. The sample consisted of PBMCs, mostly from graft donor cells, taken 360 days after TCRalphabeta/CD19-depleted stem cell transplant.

CDR3 sequence: CASSLAQDEAFF. DNA for the CDR3: TGTGCCAGCAGTTTAGCGCAAGATGAAGCTTTCTTT. The chain has TRBV12-3 or TRBV12-4 and TRBJ1-1; no clear D. The germline V and J ends were trimmed by 0 bases and 7 bases, with 6 bases remaining between them. The CDR3 sequence is 12 residues long.